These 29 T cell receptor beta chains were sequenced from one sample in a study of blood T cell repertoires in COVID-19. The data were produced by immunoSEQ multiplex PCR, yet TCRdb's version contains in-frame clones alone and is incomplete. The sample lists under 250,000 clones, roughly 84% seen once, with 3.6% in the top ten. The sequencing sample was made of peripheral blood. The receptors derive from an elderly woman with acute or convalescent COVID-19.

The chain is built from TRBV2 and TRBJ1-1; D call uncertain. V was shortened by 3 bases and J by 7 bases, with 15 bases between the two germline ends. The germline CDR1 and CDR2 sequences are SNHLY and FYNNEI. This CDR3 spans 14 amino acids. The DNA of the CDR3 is TGTGCCAGCAGTGATACGCTCTATGTCCTTGAAGCTTTCTTT. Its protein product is CASSDTLYVLEAFF.

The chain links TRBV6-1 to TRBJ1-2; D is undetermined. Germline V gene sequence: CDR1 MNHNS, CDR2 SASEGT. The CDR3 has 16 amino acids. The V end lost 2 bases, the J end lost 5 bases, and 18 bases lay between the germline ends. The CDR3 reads CASSESPGGQVYGYTF. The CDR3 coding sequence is TGTGCCAGCAGTGAATCACCCGGTGGGCAGGTTTATGGCTACACCTTC.

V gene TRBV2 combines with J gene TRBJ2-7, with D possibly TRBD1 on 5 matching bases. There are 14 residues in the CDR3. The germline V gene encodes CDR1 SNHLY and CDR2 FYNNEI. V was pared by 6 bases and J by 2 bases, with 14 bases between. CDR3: CASSLGQGPYEQYF. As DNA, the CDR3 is TGTGCCAGCAGCCTGGGGCAGGGCCCCTACGAGCAGTACTTC.

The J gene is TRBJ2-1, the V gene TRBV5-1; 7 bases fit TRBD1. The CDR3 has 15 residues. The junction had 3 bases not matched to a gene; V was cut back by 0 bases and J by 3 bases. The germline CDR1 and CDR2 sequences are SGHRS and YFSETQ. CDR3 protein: CASSLEGGDYNEQFF. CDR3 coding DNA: TGCGCCAGCAGCTTGGAAGGGGGCGACTACAATGAGCAGTTCTTC.

The CDR3 loop is CASSFAGREQYF. The CDR3 bases are TGTGCCAGCAGTTTTGCAGGGCGCGAGCAGTACTTC. The chain is built from TRBV12-3 or TRBV12-4 and TRBJ2-7, with D perhaps matching TRBD1 (5 bases). V lost 3 bases, J lost 6 bases, and 9 bases lay in between. The CDR3 contains 12 residues.

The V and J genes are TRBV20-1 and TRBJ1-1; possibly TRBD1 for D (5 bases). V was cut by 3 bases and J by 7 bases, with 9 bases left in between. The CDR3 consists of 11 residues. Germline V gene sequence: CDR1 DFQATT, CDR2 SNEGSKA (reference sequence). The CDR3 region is CSARRQLEAFF. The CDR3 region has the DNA TGCAGTGCTAGGAGACAGCTTGAAGCTTTCTTT.

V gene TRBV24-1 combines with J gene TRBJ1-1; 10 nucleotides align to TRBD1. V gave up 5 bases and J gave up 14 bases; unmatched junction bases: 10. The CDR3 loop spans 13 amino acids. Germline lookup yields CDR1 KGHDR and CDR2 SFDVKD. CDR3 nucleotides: TGTGCCACCAGTGCCCCAGGGACAGGGGCACTCTTCTTT. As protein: CATSAPGTGALFF.

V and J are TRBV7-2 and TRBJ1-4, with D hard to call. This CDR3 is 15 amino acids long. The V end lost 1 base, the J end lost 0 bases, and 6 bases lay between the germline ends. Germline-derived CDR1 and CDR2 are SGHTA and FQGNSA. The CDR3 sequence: CASSLVISTNEKLFF. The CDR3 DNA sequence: TGTGCCAGCAGCTTAGTTATATCAACTAATGAAAAACTGTTTTTT.

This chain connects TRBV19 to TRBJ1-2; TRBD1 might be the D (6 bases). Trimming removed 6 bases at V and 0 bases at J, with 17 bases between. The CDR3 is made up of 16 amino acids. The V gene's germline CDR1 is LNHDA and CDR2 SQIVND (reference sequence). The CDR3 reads CASSPTGQATNYGYTF. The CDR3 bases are TGTGCCAGTAGCCCCACGGGACAAGCGACTAACTATGGCTACACCTTC.

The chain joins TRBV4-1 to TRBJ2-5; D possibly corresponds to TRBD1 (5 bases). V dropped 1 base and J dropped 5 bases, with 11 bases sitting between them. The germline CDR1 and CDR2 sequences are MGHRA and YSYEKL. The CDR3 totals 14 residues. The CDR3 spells CASSQALGRETQYF. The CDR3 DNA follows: TGCGCCAGCAGCCAAGCCCTGGGGCGGGAGACCCAGTACTTC.

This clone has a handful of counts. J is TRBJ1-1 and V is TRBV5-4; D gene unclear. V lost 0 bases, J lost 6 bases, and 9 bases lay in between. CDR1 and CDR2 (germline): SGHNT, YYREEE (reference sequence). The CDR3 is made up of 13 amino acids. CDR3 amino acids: CASSLGAVSEAFF. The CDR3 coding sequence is TGTGCCAGCAGCTTGGGAGCCGTTTCTGAAGCTTTCTTT.

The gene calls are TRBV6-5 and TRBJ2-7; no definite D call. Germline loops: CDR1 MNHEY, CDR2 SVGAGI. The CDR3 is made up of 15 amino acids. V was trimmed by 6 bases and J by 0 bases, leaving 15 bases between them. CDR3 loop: CASRETAASSYEQYF. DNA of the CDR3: TGTGCCAGCAGGGAGACGGCGGCAAGCTCCTACGAGCAGTACTTC.

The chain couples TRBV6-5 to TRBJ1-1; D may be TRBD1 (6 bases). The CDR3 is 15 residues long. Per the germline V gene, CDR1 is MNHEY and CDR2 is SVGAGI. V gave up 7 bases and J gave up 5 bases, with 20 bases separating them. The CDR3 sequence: CASTLRGGRSTEAFF. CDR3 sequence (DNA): TGTGCCAGCACTCTCCGGGGGGGGCGTAGTACTGAAGCTTTCTTT.

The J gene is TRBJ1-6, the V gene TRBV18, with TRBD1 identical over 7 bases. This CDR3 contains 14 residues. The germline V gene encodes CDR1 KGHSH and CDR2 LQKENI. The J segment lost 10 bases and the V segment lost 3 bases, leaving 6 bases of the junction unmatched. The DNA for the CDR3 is TGTGCCAGCTCACCGGGGCAGGGGGAATCACCCCTCCACTTT. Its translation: CASSPGQGESPLHF.

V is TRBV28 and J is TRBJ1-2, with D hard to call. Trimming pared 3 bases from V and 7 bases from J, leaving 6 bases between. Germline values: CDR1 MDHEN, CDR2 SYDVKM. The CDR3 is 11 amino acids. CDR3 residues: CASSFSSGYTF. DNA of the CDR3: TGTGCCAGCAGTTTTTCGAGTGGCTACACCTTC.

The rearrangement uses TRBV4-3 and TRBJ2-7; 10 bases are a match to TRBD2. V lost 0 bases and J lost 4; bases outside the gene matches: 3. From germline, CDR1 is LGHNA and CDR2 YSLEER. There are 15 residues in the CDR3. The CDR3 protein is CASSQEETSGYEQYF. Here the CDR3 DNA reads TGCGCCAGCAGCCAAGAGGAGACTAGCGGGTACGAGCAGTACTTC.

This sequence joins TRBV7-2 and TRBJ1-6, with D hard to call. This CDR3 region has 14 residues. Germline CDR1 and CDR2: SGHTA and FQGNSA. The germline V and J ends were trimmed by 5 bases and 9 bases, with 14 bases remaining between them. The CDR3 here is CASSPRAVTSPLHF. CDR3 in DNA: TGTGCCAGCAGCCCGAGGGCGGTGACTTCACCCCTCCACTTT.

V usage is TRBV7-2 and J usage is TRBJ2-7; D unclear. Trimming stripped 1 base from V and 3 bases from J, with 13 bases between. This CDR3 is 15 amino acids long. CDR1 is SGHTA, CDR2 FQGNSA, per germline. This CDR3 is CASSLGSQTVYEQYF. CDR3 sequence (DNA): TGTGCCAGCAGCTTAGGGAGCCAAACGGTCTACGAGCAGTACTTC.

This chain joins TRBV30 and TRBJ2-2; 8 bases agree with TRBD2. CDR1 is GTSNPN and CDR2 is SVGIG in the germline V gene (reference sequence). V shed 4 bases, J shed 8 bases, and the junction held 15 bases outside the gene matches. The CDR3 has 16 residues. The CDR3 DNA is TGTGCCTGGACACATCTAACTAGCGGCCCGAATGGGGAGCTGTTTTTT. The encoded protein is CAWTHLTSGPNGELFF.

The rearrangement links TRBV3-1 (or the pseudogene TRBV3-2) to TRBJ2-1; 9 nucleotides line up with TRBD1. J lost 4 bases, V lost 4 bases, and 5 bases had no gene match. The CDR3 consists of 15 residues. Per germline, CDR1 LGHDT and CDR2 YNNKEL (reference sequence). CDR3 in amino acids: CASSLGDRVYNEQFF. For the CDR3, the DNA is TGTGCCAGCAGCCTCGGGGACAGGGTATACAATGAGCAGTTCTTC.

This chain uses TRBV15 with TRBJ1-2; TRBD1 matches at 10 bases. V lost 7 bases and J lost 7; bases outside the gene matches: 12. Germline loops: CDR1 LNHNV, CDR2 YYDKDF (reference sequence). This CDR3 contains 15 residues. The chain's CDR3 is CATTIKGGTGVGYTF. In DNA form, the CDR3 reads TGTGCCACCACCATTAAAGGGGGGACAGGGGTTGGCTACACCTTC.

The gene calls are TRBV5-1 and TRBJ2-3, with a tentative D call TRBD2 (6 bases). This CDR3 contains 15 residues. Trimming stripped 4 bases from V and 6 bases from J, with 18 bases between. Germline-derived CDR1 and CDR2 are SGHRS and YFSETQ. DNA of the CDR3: TGCGCCAGCAGCGTGGCCGGGACTCCCGGTGATACGCAGTATTTT. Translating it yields CASSVAGTPGDTQYF. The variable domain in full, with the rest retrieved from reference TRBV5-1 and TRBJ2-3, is KAGVTQTPRYLIKTRGQQVTLSCSPISGHRSVSWYQQTPGQGLQFLFEYFSETQRNKGNFPGRFSGRQFSNSRSEMNVSTLELGDSALYLCASSVAGTPGDTQYFGPGTRLTVL.

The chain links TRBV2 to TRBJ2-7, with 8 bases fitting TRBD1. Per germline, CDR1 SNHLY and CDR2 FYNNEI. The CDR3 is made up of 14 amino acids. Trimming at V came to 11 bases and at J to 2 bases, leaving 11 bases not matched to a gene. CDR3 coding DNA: TGTGCCGGGAAGGGACAGGTGGGACCCTACGAGCAGTACTTC. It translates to CAGKGQVGPYEQYF.

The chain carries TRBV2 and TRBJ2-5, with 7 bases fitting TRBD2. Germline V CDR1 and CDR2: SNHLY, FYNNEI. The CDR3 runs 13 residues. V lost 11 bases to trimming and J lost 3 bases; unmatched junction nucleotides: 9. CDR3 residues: CAGLGGFKETQYF. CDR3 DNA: TGTGCCGGCTTGGGGGGGTTTAAAGAGACCCAGTACTTC.

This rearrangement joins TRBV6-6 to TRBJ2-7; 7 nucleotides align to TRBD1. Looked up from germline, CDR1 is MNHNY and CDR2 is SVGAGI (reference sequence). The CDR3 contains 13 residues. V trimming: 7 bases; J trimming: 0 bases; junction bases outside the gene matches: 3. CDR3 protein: CASTRQGSYEQYF. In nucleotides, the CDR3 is TGTGCCAGCACCAGACAGGGCTCCTACGAGCAGTACTTC.

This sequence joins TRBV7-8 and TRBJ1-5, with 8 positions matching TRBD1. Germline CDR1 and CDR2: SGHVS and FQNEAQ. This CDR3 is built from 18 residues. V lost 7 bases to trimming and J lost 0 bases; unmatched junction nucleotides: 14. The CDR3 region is CASTPLGQGAYSNQPQHF. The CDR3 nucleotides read TGTGCCAGCACTCCACTTGGACAGGGAGCATATAGCAATCAGCCCCAGCATTTT. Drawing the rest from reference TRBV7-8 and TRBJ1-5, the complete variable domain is GAGVSQSPRYKVAKRGQDVALRCDPISGHVSLFWYQQALGQGPEFLTYFQNEAQLDKSGLPSDRFFAERPEGSVSTLKIQRTQQEDSAVYLCASTPLGQGAYSNQPQHFGDGTRLSIL.

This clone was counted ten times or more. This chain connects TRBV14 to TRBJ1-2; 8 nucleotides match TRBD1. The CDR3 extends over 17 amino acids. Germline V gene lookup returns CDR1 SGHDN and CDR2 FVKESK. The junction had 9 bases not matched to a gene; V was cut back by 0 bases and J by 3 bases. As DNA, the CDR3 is TGTGCCAGCAGCCAAGACCACAGGGGGGACTTGGACTATGGCTACACCTTC. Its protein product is CASSQDHRGDLDYGYTF.

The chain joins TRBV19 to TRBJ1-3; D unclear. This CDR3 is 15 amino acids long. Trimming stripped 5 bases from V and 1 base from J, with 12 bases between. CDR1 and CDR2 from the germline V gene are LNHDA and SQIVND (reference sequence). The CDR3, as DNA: TGTGCCAGTAGTGCTCAGACTCCGTCTGGAAACACCATATATTTT. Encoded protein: CASSAQTPSGNTIYF.

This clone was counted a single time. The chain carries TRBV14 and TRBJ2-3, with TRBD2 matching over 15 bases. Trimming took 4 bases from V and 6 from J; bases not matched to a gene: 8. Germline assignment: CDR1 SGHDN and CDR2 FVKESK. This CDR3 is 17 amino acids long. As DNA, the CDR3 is TGTGCCAGCAGCCGCGGACTAGCGGGGGGGCCAAGGGATACGCAGTATTTT. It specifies CASSRGLAGGPRDTQYF. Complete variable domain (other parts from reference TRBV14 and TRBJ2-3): EAGVTQFPSHSVIEKGQTVTLRCDPISGHDNLYWYRRVMGKEIKFLLHFVKESKQDESGMPNNRFLAERTGGTYSTLKVQPAELEDSGVYFCASSRGLAGGPRDTQYFGPGTRLTVL.